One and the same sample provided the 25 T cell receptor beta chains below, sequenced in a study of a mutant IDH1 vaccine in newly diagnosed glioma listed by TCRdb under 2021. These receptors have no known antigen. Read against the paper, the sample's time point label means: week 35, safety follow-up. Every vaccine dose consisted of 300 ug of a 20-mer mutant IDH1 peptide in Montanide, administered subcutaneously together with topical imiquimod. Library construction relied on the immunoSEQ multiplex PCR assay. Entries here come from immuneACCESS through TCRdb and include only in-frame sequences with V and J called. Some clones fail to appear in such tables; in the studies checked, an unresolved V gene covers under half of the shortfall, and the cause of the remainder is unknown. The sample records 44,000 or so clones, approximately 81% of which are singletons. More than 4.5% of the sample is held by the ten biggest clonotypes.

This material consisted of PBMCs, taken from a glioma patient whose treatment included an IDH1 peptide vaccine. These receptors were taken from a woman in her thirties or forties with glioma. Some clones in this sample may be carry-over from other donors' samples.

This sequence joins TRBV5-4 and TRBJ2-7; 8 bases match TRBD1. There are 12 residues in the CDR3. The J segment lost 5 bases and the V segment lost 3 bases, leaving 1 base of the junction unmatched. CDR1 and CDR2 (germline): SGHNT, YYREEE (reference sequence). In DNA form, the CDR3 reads TGTGCCAGCAGCTGGACAGGGAACGAGCAGTACTTC. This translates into CASSWTGNEQYF.

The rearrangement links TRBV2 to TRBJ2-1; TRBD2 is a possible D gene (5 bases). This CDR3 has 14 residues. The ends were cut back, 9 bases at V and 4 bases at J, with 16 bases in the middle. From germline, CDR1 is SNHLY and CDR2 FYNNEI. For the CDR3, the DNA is TGTGCCAGATCCACGGCGAGCGGATACAATGAGCAGTTCTTC. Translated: CARSTASGYNEQFF. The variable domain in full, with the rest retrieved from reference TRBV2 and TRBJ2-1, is EPEVTQTPSHQVTQMGQEVILRCVPISNHLYFYWYRQILGQKVEFLVSFYNNEISEKSEIFDDQFSVERPDGSNFTLKIRSTKLEDSAMYFCARSTASGYNEQFFGPGTRLTVL.

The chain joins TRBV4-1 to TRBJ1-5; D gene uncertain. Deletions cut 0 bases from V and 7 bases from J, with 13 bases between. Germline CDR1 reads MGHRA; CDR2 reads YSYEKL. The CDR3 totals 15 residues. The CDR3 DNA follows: TGCGCCAGCAGCCAAGACGGCGTGGCGGGCCAGCCCCAGCATTTT. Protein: CASSQDGVAGQPQHF.

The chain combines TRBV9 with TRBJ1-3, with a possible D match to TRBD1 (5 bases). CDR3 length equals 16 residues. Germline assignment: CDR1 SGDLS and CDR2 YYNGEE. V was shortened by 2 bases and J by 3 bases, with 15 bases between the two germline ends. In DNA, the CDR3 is TGTGCCAGCAGCGTTCAGGGAGGTTTTCGTGGAAACACCATATATTTT. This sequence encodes CASSVQGGFRGNTIYF.

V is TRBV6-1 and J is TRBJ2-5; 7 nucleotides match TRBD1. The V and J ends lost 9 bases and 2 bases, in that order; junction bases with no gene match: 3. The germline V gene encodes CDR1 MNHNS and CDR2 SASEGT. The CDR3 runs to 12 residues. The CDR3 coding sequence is TGTGCCAGGCCGGGACAGCAAGAGACCCAGTACTTC. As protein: CARPGQQETQYF.

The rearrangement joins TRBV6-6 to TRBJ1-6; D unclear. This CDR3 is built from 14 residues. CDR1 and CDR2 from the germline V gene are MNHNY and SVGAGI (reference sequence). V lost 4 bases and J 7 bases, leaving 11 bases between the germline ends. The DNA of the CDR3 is TGTGCCAGCAGTTCGGGATTTGGAAATTCACCCCTCCACTTT. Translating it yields CASSSGFGNSPLHF.

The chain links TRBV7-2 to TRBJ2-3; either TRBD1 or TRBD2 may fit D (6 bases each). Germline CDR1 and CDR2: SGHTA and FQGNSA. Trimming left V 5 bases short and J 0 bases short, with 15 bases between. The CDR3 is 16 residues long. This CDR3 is CASSPTRGASTDTQYF. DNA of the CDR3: TGTGCCAGCAGCCCCACTAGGGGGGCGAGCACAGATACGCAGTATTTT.

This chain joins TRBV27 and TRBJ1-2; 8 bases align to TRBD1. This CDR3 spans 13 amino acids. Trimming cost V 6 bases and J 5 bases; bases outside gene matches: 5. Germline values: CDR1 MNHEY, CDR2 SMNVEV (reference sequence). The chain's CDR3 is CASRTGGLYGYTF. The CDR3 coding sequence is TGTGCCAGCAGAACAGGGGGACTTTATGGCTACACCTTC.

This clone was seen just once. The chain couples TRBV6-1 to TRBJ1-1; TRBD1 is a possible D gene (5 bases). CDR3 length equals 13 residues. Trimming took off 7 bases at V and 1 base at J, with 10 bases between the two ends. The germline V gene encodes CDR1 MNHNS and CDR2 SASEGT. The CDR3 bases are TGTGCCAGCATAAATCAGGGGAACACTGAAGCTTTCTTT. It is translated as CASINQGNTEAFF.

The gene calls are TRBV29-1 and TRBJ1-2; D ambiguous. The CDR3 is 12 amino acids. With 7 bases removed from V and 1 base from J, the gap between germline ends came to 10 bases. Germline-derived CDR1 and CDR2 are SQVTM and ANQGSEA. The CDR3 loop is CSAFGDNYGYTF. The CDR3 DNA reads TGCAGCGCCTTCGGGGATAACTATGGCTACACCTTC.

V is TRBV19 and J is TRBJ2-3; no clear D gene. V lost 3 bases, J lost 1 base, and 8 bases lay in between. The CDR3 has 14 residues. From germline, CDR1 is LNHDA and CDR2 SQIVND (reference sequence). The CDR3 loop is CASSILGGTDTQYF. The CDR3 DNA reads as TGTGCCAGTAGTATCTTGGGCGGCACAGATACGCAGTATTTT.

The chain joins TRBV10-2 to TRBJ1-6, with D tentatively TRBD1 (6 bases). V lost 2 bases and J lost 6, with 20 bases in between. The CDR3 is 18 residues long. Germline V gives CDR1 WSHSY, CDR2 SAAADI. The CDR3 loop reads CASSEPAVGGHRNSPLHF. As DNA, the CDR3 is TGCGCCAGCAGTGAGCCGGCCGTGGGGGGGCACCGTAATTCACCCCTCCACTTT.

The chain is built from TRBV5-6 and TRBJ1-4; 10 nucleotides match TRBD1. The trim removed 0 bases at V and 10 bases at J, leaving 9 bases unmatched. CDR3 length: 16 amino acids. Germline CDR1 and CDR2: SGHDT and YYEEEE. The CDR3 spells CASSLVRDRGFGKLFF. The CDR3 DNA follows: TGTGCCAGCAGCTTGGTGCGGGACAGGGGCTTCGGAAAACTGTTTTTT.

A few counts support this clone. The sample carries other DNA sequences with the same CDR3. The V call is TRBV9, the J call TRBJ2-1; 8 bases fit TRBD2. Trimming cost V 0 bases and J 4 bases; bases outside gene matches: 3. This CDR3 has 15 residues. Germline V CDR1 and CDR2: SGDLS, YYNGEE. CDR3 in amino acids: CASSVGVAGYNEQFF. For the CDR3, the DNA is TGTGCCAGCAGCGTAGGCGTAGCGGGGTACAATGAGCAGTTCTTC.

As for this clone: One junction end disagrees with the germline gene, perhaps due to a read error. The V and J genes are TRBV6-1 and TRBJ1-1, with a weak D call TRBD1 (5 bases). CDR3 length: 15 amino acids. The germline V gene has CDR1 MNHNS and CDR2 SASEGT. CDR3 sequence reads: CASSEGNRLNTEAFF. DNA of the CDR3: TGTGCTAGCAGTGAGGGGAACAGGCTGAACACTGAAGCTTTCTTT.

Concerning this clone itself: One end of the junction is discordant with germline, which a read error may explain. The CDR3 loop is CASSLKFAGAGANVLTF. CDR3 sequence (DNA): TGTGCCAGCAGCTTAAAATTCGCAGGGGCTGGGGCCAACGTTCTGACTTTC. J is TRBJ2-6 and V is TRBV7-9, with D possibly being TRBD1 (6 bases). There are 17 residues in the CDR3. Germline V gives CDR1 SEHNR, CDR2 FQNEAQ (reference sequence).

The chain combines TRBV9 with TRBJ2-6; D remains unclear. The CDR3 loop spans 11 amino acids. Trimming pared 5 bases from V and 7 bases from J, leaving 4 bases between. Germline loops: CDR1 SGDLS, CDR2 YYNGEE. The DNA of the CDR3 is TGTGCCAGCAGTGACGCCAACGTCCTGACTTTC. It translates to CASSDANVLTF.

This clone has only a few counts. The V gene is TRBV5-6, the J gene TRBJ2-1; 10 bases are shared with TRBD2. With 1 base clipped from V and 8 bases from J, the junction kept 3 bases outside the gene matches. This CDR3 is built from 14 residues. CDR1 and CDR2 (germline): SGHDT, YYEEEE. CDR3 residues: CASSLTSGNYEQFF. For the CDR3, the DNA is TGTGCCAGCAGCTTGACTAGCGGGAATTATGAGCAGTTCTTC.

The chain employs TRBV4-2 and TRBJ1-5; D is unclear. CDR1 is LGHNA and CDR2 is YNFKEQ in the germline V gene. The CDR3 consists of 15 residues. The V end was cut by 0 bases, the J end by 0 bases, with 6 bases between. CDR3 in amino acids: CASSQEQYSNQPQHF. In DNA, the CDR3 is TGTGCCAGCAGCCAAGAACAGTATAGCAATCAGCCCCAGCATTTT.

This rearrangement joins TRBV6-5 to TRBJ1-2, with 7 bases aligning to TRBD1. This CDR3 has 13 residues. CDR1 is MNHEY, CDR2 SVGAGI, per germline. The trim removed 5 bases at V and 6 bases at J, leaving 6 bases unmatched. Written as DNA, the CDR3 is TGTGCCAGCAGTCCACAGGGGATGAATGGCTACACCTTC. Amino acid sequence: CASSPQGMNGYTF.

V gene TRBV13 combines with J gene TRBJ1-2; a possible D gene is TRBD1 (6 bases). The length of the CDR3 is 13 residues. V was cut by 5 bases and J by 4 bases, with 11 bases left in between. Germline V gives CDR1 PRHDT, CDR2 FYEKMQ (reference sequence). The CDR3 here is CASSKTGFYGYTF. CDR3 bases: TGTGCCAGCAGCAAGACAGGCTTCTATGGCTACACCTTC.

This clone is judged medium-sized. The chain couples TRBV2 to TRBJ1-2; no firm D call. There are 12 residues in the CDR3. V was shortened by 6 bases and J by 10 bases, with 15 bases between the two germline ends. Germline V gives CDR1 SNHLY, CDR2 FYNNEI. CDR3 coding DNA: TGTGCCAGCAGACGGACGGCTTCGCCCTACACCTTC. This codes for CASRRTASPYTF.

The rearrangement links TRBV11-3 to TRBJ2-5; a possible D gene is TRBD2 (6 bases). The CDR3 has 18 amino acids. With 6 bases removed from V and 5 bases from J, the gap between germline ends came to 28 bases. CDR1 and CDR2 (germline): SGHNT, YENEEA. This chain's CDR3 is CASSSSSFGASVQETQYF. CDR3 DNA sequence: TGTGCCAGCAGTTCTAGTTCGTTCGGGGCTAGCGTCCAGGAGACCCAGTACTTC.

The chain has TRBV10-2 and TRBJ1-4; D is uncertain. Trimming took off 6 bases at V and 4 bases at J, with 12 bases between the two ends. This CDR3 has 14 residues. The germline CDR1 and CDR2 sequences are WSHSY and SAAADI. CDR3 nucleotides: TGCGCCAGCAGGGAACAGCTATATAATGAAAAACTGTTTTTT. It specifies CASREQLYNEKLFF.

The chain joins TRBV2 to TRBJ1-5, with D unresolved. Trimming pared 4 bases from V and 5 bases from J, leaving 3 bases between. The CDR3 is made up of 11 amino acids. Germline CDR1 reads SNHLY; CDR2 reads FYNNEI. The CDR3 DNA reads TGTGCCAGCAGTGTTGATCAGCCCCAGCATTTT. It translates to CASSVDQPQHF.